The clone carrying this T cell receptor beta chain appeared a few times. TCRdb re-called the 5' RACE reads through MiXCR, storing one row per CDR3 protein. The sample has some 270,000 distinct CDR3 sequences, 15% seen once. The data derive from a study of T-cell memory formation after mild COVID-19. Trimming took off 8 bases at V and 2 bases at J, with 11 bases between the two ends. Germline V lookup: CDR1 SNHLY, CDR2 FYNNEI. This CDR3 has 13 residues. The clonotype was recovered from an adult woman who had mild COVID-19 (a few samples of this study predate the infection). Cell type and time point are not known. V gene TRBV2 combines with J gene TRBJ2-3; tentative D call: TRBD1 (5 bases). Material: PBMCs or a T cell subset sorted from them (not recorded which). The DNA of the CDR3 is TGTGCCAGCGGGGCGGACCTCACAGATACGCAGTATTTT. Protein product: CASGADLTDTQYF.